One sample yielded the 19 T cell receptor beta chains listed below, sequenced in a study of CD8 T cells in Susac syndrome. An input of about 0.5 to 1 ug of RNA was subjected to reverse transcription using random hexamers. Using its own MiXCR run on the immunoSEQ multiplex PCR reads, TCRdb lists one record per CDR3 protein. This sample has approximately 160,000 distinct CDR3 sequences, with under 95% found just once. Sequenced: CD4+ T cells from PBMCs. The receptors were gathered from a human donor with multiple sclerosis.

This clonotype has only one observation. The chain has TRBV11-2 and TRBJ2-2, with D hard to call. V gave up 6 bases and J gave up 0 bases, with 8 bases separating them. Germline V CDR1 and CDR2: SGHAT, FQNNGV. The CDR3 covers 14 residues. CDR3: CASRPTSNTGELFF. In nucleotides, the CDR3 is TGTGCCAGCAGACCAACCTCGAACACCGGGGAGCTGTTTTTT.

In its sample, this clonotype was seen once. This chain links TRBV6-1 with TRBJ2-2; 14 bases are shared with TRBD2. V was pared by 6 bases and J by 3 bases, with 3 bases of the junction left unmatched. The V gene's germline CDR1 is MNHNS and CDR2 SASEGT. The CDR3 sequence is 16 residues long. This CDR3 is CASRRTSGGHTGELFF. CDR3 nucleotides: TGTGCCAGCAGGAGGACTAGCGGGGGGCACACCGGGGAGCTGTTTTTT.

The chain links TRBV11-2 to TRBJ2-7; D remains ambiguous. Germline lookup yields CDR1 SGHAT and CDR2 FQNNGV. V was pared by 5 bases and J by 2 bases, with 13 bases between. The CDR3 is 14 amino acids. CDR3 nucleotide sequence: TGTGCCAGCAGCCCCAAGGTCGGGCCCTACGAGCAGTACTTC. Translating it yields CASSPKVGPYEQYF.

This chain links TRBV20-1 with TRBJ2-3; 8 bases line up with TRBD2. The CDR3 runs 13 residues. The germline CDR1 and CDR2 sequences are DFQATT and SNEGSKA (reference sequence). The CDR3 sequence: CSSREGSIGTQYF. The CDR3 nucleotides are TGCAGCTCTCGGGAGGGCTCCATAGGTACGCAGTATTTT.

CDR3 sequence (DNA): TGCAGTGCTAGAGATCGGACACGGGATCAGCCCCAGCATTTT. Translation: CSARDRTRDQPQHF. The chain couples TRBV20-1 to TRBJ1-5; a weak D match, TRBD1 (5 bases). Trimming removed 0 bases at V and 5 bases at J, with 11 bases between. Germline V lookup: CDR1 DFQATT, CDR2 SNEGSKA (reference sequence). This CDR3 is built from 14 residues.

The chain employs TRBV19 and TRBJ2-3; 8 bases are a match to TRBD2. This CDR3 region has 17 residues. Germline trimming cut 5 bases from V and 2 bases from J; bases unmatched to any gene: 12. Germline assignment: CDR1 LNHDA and CDR2 SQIVND (reference sequence). CDR3 DNA: TGTGCCAGTAGTTCCTACTTAGCGGGACACGACACAGATACGCAGTATTTT. Residues: CASSSYLAGHDTDTQYF.

CDR3 in amino acids: CASSQGPLGTGEQYF. CDR3 DNA sequence: TGTGCCAGCAGCCAAGGCCCACTAGGAACAGGCGAGCAGTACTTC. This chain uses TRBV3-1 with TRBJ2-7, with D possibly called TRBD1 or TRBD2 (5 bases each). Per germline, CDR1 LGHDT and CDR2 YNNKEL (reference sequence). The CDR3 has 15 residues. With 1 base removed from V and 6 bases from J, the gap between germline ends came to 16 bases.

This chain connects TRBV3-1 to TRBJ1-5; D unclear. This CDR3 has 15 residues. The germline V gene encodes CDR1 LGHDT and CDR2 YNNKEL (reference sequence). The germline V and J ends were trimmed by 1 base and 4 bases, with 11 bases remaining between them. CDR3 in DNA: TGTGCCAGCAGCCAAGGGGCACAAGAAAATCAGCCCCAGCATTTT. The encoded protein is CASSQGAQENQPQHF.

The chain recombines TRBV12-5 with TRBJ1-1; D is uncertain. V was clipped by 2 bases and J by 5 bases, with 9 bases between them. Per germline, CDR1 LGHNT and CDR2 FRNRAP. The CDR3 has 13 residues. CDR3 in DNA: TGTGCTAGTGGTTTGTCGGCGAGGACTGAAGCTTTCTTT. It specifies CASGLSARTEAFF.

This chain connects TRBV4-2 to TRBJ2-3, with D tentatively TRBD1 (8 bases). The germline CDR1 and CDR2 sequences are LGHNA and YNFKEQ. This CDR3 region has 16 residues. Trimming removed 3 bases from V and 2 bases from J, with 15 bases in between. CDR3 loop: CASSHRGGQVTDTQYF. In nucleotides, the CDR3 is TGTGCCAGCAGCCACAGGGGGGGACAGGTCACAGATACGCAGTATTTT.

The rearrangement uses TRBV29-1 and TRBJ1-2; TRBD1 matches 7 bases. The CDR3 loop spans 12 amino acids. CDR1 and CDR2 from the germline V gene are SQVTM and ANQGSEA. The trim removed 6 bases at V and 7 bases at J, leaving 8 bases unmatched. The CDR3 sequence: CSVVDRDSGYTF. In DNA form, the CDR3 reads TGCAGCGTCGTAGACAGGGACAGTGGCTACACCTTC.

This clonotype was observed a single time. V is TRBV9 and J is TRBJ2-5, with D maybe TRBD2 (6 bases). Looked up from germline, CDR1 is SGDLS and CDR2 is YYNGEE. The CDR3 loop spans 14 amino acids. The V end lost 3 bases, the J end lost 9 bases, and 18 bases lay between the germline ends. This chain's CDR3 is CASSGPGTRSAQYF. Written as DNA, the CDR3 is TGTGCCAGCAGCGGTCCCGGGACTCGTTCGGCCCAGTACTTC.

The chain combines TRBV5-6 with TRBJ1-1; D possibly corresponds to TRBD1 (5 bases). Per the germline V gene, CDR1 is SGHDT and CDR2 is YYEEEE. Trimming removed 4 bases at V and 1 base at J, with 14 bases between. This CDR3 has 15 amino acids. The CDR3 protein is CASSPIGGRNTEAFF. Written as DNA, the CDR3 is TGTGCCAGCAGCCCCATTGGGGGGAGGAACACTGAAGCTTTCTTT.

The V and J genes are TRBV20-1 and TRBJ2-2; no clear D. This CDR3 is 13 amino acids long. V lost 3 bases to trimming and J lost 6 bases, with 11 bases between them. Germline V gene lookup returns CDR1 DFQATT and CDR2 SNEGSKA (reference sequence). The CDR3 sequence: CSARAPRPGELFF. The CDR3 DNA reads TGCAGTGCTAGGGCGCCGCGGCCCGGGGAGCTGTTTTTT.

This clonotype was seen only once. The chain joins TRBV9 to TRBJ2-2; possibly TRBD1 for D (5 bases). The germline V gene encodes CDR1 SGDLS and CDR2 YYNGEE. This CDR3 contains 15 residues. Trimming took off 0 bases at V and 2 bases at J, with 8 bases between the two ends. In nucleotides, the CDR3 is TGTGCCAGCAGCGTAGGACAGCGAAACACCGGGGAGCTGTTTTTT. Translated, it gives CASSVGQRNTGELFF. Complete variable domain (other parts from reference TRBV9 and TRBJ2-2): DSGVTQTPKHLITATGQRVTLRCSPRSGDLSVYWYQQSLDQGLQFLIQYYNGEERAKGNILERFSAQQFPDLHSELNLSSLELGDSALYFCASSVGQRNTGELFFGEGSRLTVL.

The J gene is TRBJ1-4, the V gene TRBV20-1; the D is unclear. The germline V gene encodes CDR1 DFQATT and CDR2 SNEGSKA (reference sequence). Trimming shortened V by 6 bases and J by 0 bases, and 8 bases separated the two germline ends. CDR3 size: 13 residues. CDR3 sequence reads: CSAESSTNEKLFF. The CDR3 DNA sequence: TGCAGTGCGGAAAGTTCAACTAATGAAAAACTGTTTTTT.

The chain couples TRBV30 to TRBJ1-4; perhaps TRBD1 as D (5 bases). This CDR3 has 15 amino acids. Trimming pared 2 bases from V and 3 bases from J, leaving 13 bases between. The germline V gene encodes CDR1 GTSNPN and CDR2 SVGIG (reference sequence). In DNA, the CDR3 is TGTGCCTGGAGTCTGCGTGGGACGGCTAATGAAAAACTGTTTTTT. This gives the protein CAWSLRGTANEKLFF.

The chain recombines TRBV28 with TRBJ1-2; TRBD1 agrees at 7 bases. The CDR3 consists of 13 residues. In germline, CDR1 is MDHEN, CDR2 SYDVKM. The ends lost 6 bases at V and 4 bases at J; junction bases unmatched: 5. Here the CDR3 DNA reads TGTGCCAGCAGGATCGGGACAGTCTATGGCTACACCTTC. It specifies CASRIGTVYGYTF.

V usage is TRBV20-1 and J usage is TRBJ2-3, with 16 bases fitting TRBD2. There are 18 residues in the CDR3. With 5 bases clipped from V and 0 bases from J, the junction kept 8 bases outside the gene matches. Germline assignment: CDR1 DFQATT and CDR2 SNEGSKA (reference sequence). The CDR3 reads CSARGGLAGGTSTDTQYF. The CDR3 region has the DNA TGCAGTGCTCGGGGGGGACTAGCGGGAGGGACTAGCACAGATACGCAGTATTTT.